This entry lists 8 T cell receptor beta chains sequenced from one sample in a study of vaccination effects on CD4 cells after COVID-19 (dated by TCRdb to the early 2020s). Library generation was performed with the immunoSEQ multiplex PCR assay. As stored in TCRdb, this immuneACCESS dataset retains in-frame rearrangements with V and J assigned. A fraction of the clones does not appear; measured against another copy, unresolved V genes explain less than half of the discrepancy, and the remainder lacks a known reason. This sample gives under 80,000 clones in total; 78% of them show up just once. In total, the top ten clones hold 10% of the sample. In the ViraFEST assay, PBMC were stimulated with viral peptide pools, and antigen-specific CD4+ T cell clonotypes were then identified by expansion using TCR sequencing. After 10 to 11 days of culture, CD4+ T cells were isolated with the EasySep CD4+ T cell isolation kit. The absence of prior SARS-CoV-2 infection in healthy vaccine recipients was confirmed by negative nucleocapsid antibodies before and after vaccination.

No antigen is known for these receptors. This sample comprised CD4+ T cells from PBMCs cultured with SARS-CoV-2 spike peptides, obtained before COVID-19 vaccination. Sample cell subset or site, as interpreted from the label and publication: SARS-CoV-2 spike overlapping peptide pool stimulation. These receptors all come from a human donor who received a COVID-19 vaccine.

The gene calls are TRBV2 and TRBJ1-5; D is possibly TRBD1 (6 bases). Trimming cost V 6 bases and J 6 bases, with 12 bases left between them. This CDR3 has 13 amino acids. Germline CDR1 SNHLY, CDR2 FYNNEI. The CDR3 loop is CASRTQGTQPQHF. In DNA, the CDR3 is TGTGCCAGCAGGACTCAGGGGACTCAGCCCCAGCATTTT.

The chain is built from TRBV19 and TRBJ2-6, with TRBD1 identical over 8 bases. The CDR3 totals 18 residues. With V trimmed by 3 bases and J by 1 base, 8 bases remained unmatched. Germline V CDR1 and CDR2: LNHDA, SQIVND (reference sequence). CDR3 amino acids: CASSIGAGGSSGANVLTF. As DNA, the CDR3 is TGTGCCAGTAGTATTGGGGCAGGGGGCTCATCTGGGGCCAACGTCCTGACTTTC.

CDR3 residues: CASSLGGTGGRSGYTF. CDR3 nucleotides: TGTGCCAGCAGTTTAGGTGGAACAGGGGGCAGAAGCGGCTACACCTTC. The rearrangement links TRBV28 to TRBJ1-2; TRBD1 matches 9 bases. Germline V gives CDR1 MDHEN, CDR2 SYDVKM. The V and J ends lost 2 bases and 8 bases, in that order; junction bases with no gene match: 12. This CDR3 has 16 residues.

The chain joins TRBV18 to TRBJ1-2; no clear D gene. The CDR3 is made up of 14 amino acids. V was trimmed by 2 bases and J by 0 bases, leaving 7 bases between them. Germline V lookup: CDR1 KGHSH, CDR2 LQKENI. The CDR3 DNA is TGTGCCAGCTCACCAGGTCGAGCTAACTATGGCTACACCTTC. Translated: CASSPGRANYGYTF.

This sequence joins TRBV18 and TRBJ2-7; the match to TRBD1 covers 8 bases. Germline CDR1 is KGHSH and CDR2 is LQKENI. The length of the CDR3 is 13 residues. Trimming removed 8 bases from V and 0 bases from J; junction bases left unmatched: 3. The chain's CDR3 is CASRDRSSYEQYV. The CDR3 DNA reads TGTGCCAGCAGGGACAGGAGCTCCTACGAGCAGTACGTC.

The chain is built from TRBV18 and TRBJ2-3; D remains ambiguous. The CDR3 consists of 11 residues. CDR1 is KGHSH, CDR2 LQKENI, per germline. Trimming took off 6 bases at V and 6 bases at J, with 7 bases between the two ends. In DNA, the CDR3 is TGTGCCAGCTCCCCCTCCGATACGCAGTATTTT. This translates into CASSPSDTQYF. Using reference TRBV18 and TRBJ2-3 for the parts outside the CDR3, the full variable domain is NAGVMQNPRHLVRRRGQEARLRCSPMKGHSHVYWYRQLPEEGLKFMVYLQKENIIDESGMPKERFSAEFPKEGPSILRIQQVVRGDSAAYFCASSPSDTQYFGPGTRLTVL.

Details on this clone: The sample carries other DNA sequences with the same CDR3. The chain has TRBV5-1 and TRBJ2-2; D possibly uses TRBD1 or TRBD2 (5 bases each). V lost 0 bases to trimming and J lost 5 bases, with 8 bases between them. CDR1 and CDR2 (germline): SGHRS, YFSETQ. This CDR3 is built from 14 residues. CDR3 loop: CASSLAGGTGELFF. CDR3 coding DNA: TGCGCCAGCAGCTTGGCTGGGGGAACCGGGGAGCTGTTTTTT.

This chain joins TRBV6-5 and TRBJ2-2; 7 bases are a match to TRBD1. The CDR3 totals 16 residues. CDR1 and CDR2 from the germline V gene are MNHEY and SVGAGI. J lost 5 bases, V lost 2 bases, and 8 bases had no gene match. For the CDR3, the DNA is TGTGCCAGCAGTTACACAGACAGGGTGCGAACCGGGGAGCTGTTTTTT. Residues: CASSYTDRVRTGELFF.